The sequence of this TCR beta chain was determined in a study of T-cell memory formation after mild COVID-19. Using its own MiXCR run on the 5' RACE reads, TCRdb lists one record per CDR3 protein. The sample lists 30,000 to 35,000 distinct CDR3 sequences; roughly 7.2% were seen once. In germline, CDR1 is SQVTM, CDR2 ANQGSEA. Trimming cost V 7 bases and J 0 bases, with 4 bases left between them. The CDR3 spans 11 residues. This clonotype showed up many times. Sequenced material: PBMCs or a T cell subset sorted from them (not recorded which). The sequence came from a man aged 18 to 30 who had mild COVID-19 (a few samples of this study predate the infection). Cell type and time point are not known. The chain is built from TRBV29-1 and TRBJ1-3, with no clear D. The CDR3 region has the DNA TGCAGCGGGGACTCTGGAAACACCATATATTTT. Residues: CSGDSGNTIYF.